This TCR beta chain was profiled in a study of T cell repertoires in cytomegalovirus infection. The overall study: It can be stated that public TCR beta signatures indicated CMV infection as well as a matching HLA type.

This clonotype was counted only a few times. The target antigen is unknown. Broader study findings: There were HLA-C-restricted CMV-specific TCR beta clonotypes dominating the ex vivo response. The study identified carriers of CMV plus the relevant HLA from cumulative public TCR beta family frequency.

TCRdb re-analysed the reads in MiXCR, keeping a single row per CDR3 protein. The table shows 200,000 or so distinct CDR3 sequences, with approximately 28% occurring only once. Sequencing was done on a sample of PBMCs. This sequence originates from a human donor in good health (CMV status not recorded). Some clones in this sample may be carry-over from other donors' samples.

The CDR3, as DNA: TGCGCCAGCAGCTTGGCCCACGGGACCGGGGAGCTGTTTTTT. Amino acid sequence: CASSLAHGTGELFF. This chain links TRBV5-1 with TRBJ2-2; D not resolved. V was cut by 0 bases and J by 5 bases, with 8 bases left in between. Germline CDR1 and CDR2: SGHRS and YFSETQ. The CDR3 runs 14 residues. Filled out from reference TRBV5-1 and TRBJ2-2, the complete variable domain reads KAGVTQTPRYLIKTRGQQVTLSCSPISGHRSVSWYQQTPGQGLQFLFEYFSETQRNKGNFPGRFSGRQFSNSRSEMNVSTLELGDSALYLCASSLAHGTGELFFGEGSRLTVL.